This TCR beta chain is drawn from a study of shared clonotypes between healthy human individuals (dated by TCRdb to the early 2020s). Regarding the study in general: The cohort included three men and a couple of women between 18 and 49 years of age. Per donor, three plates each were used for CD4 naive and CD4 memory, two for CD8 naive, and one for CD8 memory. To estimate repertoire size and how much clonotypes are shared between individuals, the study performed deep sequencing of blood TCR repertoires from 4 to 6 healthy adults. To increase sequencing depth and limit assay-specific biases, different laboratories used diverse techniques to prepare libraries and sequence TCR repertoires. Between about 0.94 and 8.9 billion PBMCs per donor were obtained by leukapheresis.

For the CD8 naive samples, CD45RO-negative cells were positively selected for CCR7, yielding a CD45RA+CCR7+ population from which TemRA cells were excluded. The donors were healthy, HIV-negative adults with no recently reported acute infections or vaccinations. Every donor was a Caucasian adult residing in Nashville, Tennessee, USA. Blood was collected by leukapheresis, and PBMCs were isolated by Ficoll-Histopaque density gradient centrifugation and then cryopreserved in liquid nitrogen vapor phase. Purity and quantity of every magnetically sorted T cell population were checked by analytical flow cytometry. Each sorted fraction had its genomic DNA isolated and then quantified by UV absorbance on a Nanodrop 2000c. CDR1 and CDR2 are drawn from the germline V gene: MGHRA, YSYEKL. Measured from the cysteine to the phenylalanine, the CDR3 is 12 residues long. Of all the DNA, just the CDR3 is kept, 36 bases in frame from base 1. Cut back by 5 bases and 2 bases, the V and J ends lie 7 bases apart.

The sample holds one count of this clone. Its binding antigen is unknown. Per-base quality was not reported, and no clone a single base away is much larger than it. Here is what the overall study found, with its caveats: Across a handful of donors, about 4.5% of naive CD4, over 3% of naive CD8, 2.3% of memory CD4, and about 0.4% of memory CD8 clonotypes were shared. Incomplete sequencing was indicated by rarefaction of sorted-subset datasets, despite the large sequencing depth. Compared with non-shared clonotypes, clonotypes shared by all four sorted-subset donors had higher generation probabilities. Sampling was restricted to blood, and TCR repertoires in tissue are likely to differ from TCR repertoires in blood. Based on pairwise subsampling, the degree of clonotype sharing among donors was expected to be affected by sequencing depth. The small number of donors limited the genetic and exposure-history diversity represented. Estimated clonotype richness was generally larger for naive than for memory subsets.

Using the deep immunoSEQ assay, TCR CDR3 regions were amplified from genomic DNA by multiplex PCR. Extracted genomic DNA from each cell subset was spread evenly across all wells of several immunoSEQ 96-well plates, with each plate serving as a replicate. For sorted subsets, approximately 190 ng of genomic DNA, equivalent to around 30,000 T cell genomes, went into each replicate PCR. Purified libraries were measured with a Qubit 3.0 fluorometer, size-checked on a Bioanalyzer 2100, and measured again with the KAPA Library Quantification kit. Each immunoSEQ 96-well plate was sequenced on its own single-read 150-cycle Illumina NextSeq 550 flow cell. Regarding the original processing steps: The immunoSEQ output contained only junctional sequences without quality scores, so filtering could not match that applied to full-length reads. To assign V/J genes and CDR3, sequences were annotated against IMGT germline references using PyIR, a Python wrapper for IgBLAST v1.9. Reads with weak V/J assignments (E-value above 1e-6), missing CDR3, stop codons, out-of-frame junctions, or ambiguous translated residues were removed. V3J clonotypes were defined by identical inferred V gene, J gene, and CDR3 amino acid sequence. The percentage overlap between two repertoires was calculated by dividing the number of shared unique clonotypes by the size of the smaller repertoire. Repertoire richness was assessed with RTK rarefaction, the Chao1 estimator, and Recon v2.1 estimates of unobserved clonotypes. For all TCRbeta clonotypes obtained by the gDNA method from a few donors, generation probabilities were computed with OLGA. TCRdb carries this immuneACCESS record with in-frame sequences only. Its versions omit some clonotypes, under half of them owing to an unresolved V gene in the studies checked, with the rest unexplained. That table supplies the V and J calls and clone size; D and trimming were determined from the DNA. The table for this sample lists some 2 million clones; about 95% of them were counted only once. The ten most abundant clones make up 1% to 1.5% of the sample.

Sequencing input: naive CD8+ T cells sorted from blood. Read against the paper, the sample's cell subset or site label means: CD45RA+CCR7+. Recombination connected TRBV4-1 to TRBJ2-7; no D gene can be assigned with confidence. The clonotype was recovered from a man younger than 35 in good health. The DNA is TGCGCCAGCAGCGGGATCCCCTACGAGCAGTACTTC. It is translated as CASSGIPYEQYF.